Shown below are 8 T cell receptor beta chains from a single sample sequenced in a study of cytomegalovirus exposure and HLA in healthy donors. Here immunoSEQ multiplex PCR was the method, and the copy in TCRdb shows in-frame clones only, minus some. The data contain around 230,000 clones, around 88% of them singletons. The sequenced material came from PBMCs. The source is a woman in her 30s in good health and CMV-seropositive.

This sequence joins TRBV5-1 and TRBJ1-4, with D tentatively TRBD1 (5 bases). V dropped 4 bases and J dropped 5 bases, with 15 bases sitting between them. This CDR3 spans 15 amino acids. Germline-derived CDR1 and CDR2 are SGHRS and YFSETQ. The CDR3 DNA is TGCGCCAGCAGCATGGAGGGAGGGGTAAATGAAAAACTGTTTTTT. Translation: CASSMEGGVNEKLFF.

The chain is built from TRBV6-4 and TRBJ1-2; 12 bases agree with TRBD1. The junction had 3 bases not matched to a gene; V was cut back by 1 base and J by 6 bases. CDR1 is MRHNA and CDR2 is SNTAGT in the germline V gene. The CDR3 extends over 15 amino acids. The CDR3 DNA sequence: TGTGCCAGCAGTGACTACGGGACAGGGGGCAATGGCTACACCTTC. This codes for CASSDYGTGGNGYTF.

The genes are TRBV30 and TRBJ2-2; D might be TRBD1 (6 bases). The CDR3 spans 16 residues. Trimming removed 1 base at V and 8 bases at J, with 20 bases between. Germline CDR1 reads GTSNPN; CDR2 reads SVGIG (reference sequence). CDR3: CAWSARTVRGTGELFF. The DNA of the CDR3 is TGTGCCTGGAGTGCCCGAACAGTACGTGGGACAGGGGAGCTGTTTTTT.

The chain recombines TRBV30 with TRBJ1-1, with D possibly being TRBD1 (5 bases). V lost 0 bases to trimming and J lost 10 bases, with 21 bases between them. The CDR3 has 15 residues. CDR1 and CDR2 from the germline V gene are GTSNPN and SVGIG (reference sequence). CDR3 in amino acids: CAWSVPWTLGRGAFF. The CDR3 DNA is TGTGCCTGGAGTGTACCTTGGACACTCGGGAGGGGAGCTTTCTTT.

The chain carries TRBV5-4 and TRBJ2-7, with a possible D match to TRBD1 (6 bases). Germline assignment: CDR1 SGHNT and CDR2 YYREEE (reference sequence). The CDR3 is 15 residues long. V gave up 4 bases and J gave up 0 bases, with 14 bases separating them. Here the CDR3 reads CASSQGDRSSYEQYF. CDR3 in DNA: TGTGCCAGCAGCCAAGGTGACAGGAGCTCCTACGAGCAGTACTTC.

The chain uses TRBV30 and TRBJ2-1, with D possibly TRBD2 on 5 matching bases. Germline-derived CDR1 and CDR2 are GTSNPN and SVGIG (reference sequence). V gave up 8 bases and J gave up 5 bases, with 19 bases separating them. This CDR3 spans 14 amino acids. The CDR3: CALRGVALNNEQFF. CDR3 coding DNA: TGTGCCCTGAGAGGTGTAGCGCTTAACAATGAGCAGTTCTTC. Using reference TRBV30 and TRBJ2-1 for the parts outside the CDR3, the full variable domain is SQTIHQWPATLVQPVGSPLSLECTVEGTSNPNLYWYRQAAGRGLQLLFYSVGIGQISSEVPQNLSASRPQDRQFILSSKKLLLSDSGFYLCALRGVALNNEQFFGPGTRLTVL.

The chain employs TRBV27 and TRBJ2-7; 9 nucleotides match TRBD1. Germline CDR1 reads MNHEY; CDR2 reads SMNVEV (reference sequence). V lost 5 bases, J lost 5 bases, and 7 bases stayed unmatched. There are 14 residues in the CDR3. CDR3 sequence reads: CASSVRDRAHEQYF. The CDR3 nucleotides read TGTGCCAGCAGTGTCCGGGACAGGGCGCACGAGCAGTACTTC.

The chain combines TRBV5-1 with TRBJ1-4; D perhaps matches TRBD1 (5 bases). The CDR3 covers 15 residues. Trimming removed 3 bases at V and 2 bases at J, with 11 bases between. The V gene's germline CDR1 is SGHRS and CDR2 YFSETQ. This CDR3 is CASSSLGLTNEKLFF. Written as DNA, the CDR3 is TGCGCCAGCAGCTCGCTGGGACTGACTAATGAAAAACTGTTTTTT.